The clone carrying this T cell receptor beta chain turned up a few times. The antigen is not known. These data originate in a study of CD8 T cells in ankylosing spondylitis. Broader study findings: Enrichment of disease-linked clones was reportedly significant in matched ankylosing spondylitis synovial fluid. Certain motif variants had earlier appeared in reactive arthritis synovial fluid and blood. A CD8+ phenotype characterized the disease-linked clones, which were relatively rare in peripheral blood.

By quantitative 5'-RACE with molecular barcodes, the TCR beta libraries were made. MiXCR was run by TCRdb on the 5' RACE reads, yielding one entry per CDR3 protein. The sample contains tens of thousands of distinct CDR3 sequences, approximately 5.7% of which appear only once. Germline assignment: CDR1 MDHEN and CDR2 SYDVKM. The CDR3 loop spans 18 amino acids. The junction had 19 bases not matched to a gene; V was cut back by 7 bases and J by 6 bases. The chain recombines TRBV28 with TRBJ2-1; TRBD1 agrees at 9 bases. This TCR came from a male donor with ankylosing spondylitis. Sequencing was done on a sample of synovial fluid, either unsorted or a sorted T cell fraction (not recorded which). The CDR3 coding sequence is TGTGCCAGCACCCCCCATCAAGGTTCGGACAGGGGAGGCAATGAGCAGTTCTTC. This gives the protein CASTPHQGSDRGGNEQFF.